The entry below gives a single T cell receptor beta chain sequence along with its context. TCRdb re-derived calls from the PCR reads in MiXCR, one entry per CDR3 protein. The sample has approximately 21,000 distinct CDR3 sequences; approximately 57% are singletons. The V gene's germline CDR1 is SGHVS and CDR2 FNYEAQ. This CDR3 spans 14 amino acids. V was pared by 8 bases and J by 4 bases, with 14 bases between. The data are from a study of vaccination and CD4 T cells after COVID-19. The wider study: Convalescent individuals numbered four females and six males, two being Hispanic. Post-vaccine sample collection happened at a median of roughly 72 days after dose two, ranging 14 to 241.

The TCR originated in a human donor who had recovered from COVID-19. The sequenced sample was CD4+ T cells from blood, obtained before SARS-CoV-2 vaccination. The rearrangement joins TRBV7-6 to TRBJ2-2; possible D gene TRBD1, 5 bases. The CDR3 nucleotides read TGTGCCAGCCGGTCGCGGCAGGGCACCGGGGAGCTGTTTTTT. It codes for CASRSRQGTGELFF.